The T cell receptor beta chain described here comes from a study of cytotoxic CD8 clonotypes in ibrutinib-treated CLL. The germline V and J ends were trimmed by 1 base and 0 bases, with 4 bases remaining between them. Germline V lookup: CDR1 GTSNPN, CDR2 SVGIG (reference sequence). The CDR3 is 13 residues long. Clones were sequenced by immunoSEQ multiplex PCR, and TCRdb holds only the in-frame ones, with some missing. The repertoire holds about 160,000 clones, 84% seen once, with about 4.9% in the top ten. The receptor comes from a human donor with chronic lymphocytic leukemia. This material consisted of PBMCs, taken after 24 months of ibrutinib treatment. This rearrangement joins TRBV30 to TRBJ1-5; no clear D gene. The DNA for the CDR3 is TGTGCCTGGAGTGAATTTAGCAATCAGCCCCAGCATTTT. Amino acids: CAWSEFSNQPQHF.